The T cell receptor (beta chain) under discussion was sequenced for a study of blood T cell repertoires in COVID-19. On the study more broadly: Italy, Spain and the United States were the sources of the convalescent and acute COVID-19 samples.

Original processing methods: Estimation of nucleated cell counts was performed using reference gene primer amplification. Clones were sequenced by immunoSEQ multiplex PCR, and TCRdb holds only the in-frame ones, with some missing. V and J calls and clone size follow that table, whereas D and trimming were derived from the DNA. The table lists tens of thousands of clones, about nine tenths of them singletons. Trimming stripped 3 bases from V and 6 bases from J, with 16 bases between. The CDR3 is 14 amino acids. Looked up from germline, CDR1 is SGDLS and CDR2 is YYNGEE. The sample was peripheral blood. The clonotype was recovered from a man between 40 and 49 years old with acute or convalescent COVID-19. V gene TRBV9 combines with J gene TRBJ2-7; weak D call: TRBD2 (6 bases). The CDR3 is CASSAPLMGGEQYF. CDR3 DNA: TGTGCCAGCAGCGCCCCCCTTATGGGAGGCGAGCAGTACTTC.